This is a list of T cell receptor beta chains from one sample in a study. TCRdb independently ran MiXCR on the 5' RACE reads; one entry per CDR3 protein. The sample records tens of thousands of distinct CDR3 sequences, 28% being singletons. Sequencing was carried out using tumor-infiltrating memory CD4+ T cells sorted from the breast tumor. The receptor source for this set is a female donor with breast cancer. Both conserved end residues are trimmed from each CDR3.

v_call: TRBV12-3/TRBV12-4; j_call: TRBJ2-7; cdr3_aa: ASSEMAGEQY
v_call: TRBV24-1; j_call: TRBJ2-5; cdr3_aa: ATSDWGASEETQY
v_call: TRBV6-5; j_call: TRBJ2-1; cdr3_aa: ASSFFGRGEQF
v_call: TRBV28; j_call: TRBJ1-6; cdr3_aa: ASSPEGQGRTLH
v_call: TRBV4-2; j_call: TRBJ2-5; cdr3_aa: ASSQEAGTYQETQY
v_call: TRBV2; j_call: TRBJ1-5; cdr3_aa: ASGRFKNQPQH
v_call: TRBV18; j_call: TRBJ1-5; cdr3_aa: ASSPGRNQPQH
v_call: TRBV20-1; j_call: TRBJ2-7; cdr3_aa: SALDTSGSREQY
v_call: TRBV9; j_call: TRBJ2-1; cdr3_aa: ASSRRGGGSYNEQF
v_call: TRBV20-1; j_call: TRBJ2-1; cdr3_aa: SASTPASTHNEQF
v_call: TRBV9; j_call: TRBJ2-1; cdr3_aa: ASSVRVDNEQF
v_call: TRBV3-1; j_call: TRBJ1-3; cdr3_aa: ASSPRQGLYTIY
v_call: TRBV29-1; j_call: TRBJ2-3; cdr3_aa: SAAPGLAGGGTQY
v_call: TRBV5-1; j_call: TRBJ1-4; cdr3_aa: ASSFQDREGKLF
v_call: TRBV28; j_call: TRBJ1-5; cdr3_aa: ASRASVGGYQPQH
v_call: TRBV5-5; j_call: TRBJ2-5; cdr3_aa: ASSSSETQY
v_call: TRBV6-9; j_call: TRBJ1-3; cdr3_aa: ASSPPAGTGNTIY
v_call: TRBV5-1; j_call: TRBJ2-5; cdr3_aa: ASSRGRGQETQY
v_call: TRBV5-4; j_call: TRBJ1-1; cdr3_aa: ASTKNTEAF
v_call: TRBV24-1; j_call: TRBJ1-2; cdr3_aa: ATSETGEPGYT
v_call: TRBV7-3; j_call: TRBJ2-2; cdr3_aa: ASSLMGNTGELF
v_call: TRBV6-5; j_call: TRBJ1-1; cdr3_aa: ASTKEGSGEAF
v_call: TRBV27; j_call: TRBJ1-5; cdr3_aa: ASRGHGSNQPQQ
v_call: TRBV20-1; j_call: TRBJ2-7; cdr3_aa: SARIVAGGYEQY
v_call: TRBV5-1; j_call: TRBJ2-4; cdr3_aa: ASSLAGQAKNIQY
v_call: TRBV4-2; j_call: TRBJ2-2; cdr3_aa: ASSQGGIGEAGELF
v_call: TRBV7-6; j_call: TRBJ2-2; cdr3_aa: ASSPSVGELF
v_call: TRBV7-2; j_call: TRBJ2-3; cdr3_aa: ASSLGGEGTQY
v_call: TRBV7-2; j_call: TRBJ2-5; cdr3_aa: ASSLRVGETQY
v_call: TRBV5-1; j_call: TRBJ1-1; cdr3_aa: TSRTSMNTEAF
v_call: TRBV7-3; j_call: TRBJ2-1; cdr3_aa: ASSLQAGNEQF
v_call: TRBV5-1; j_call: TRBJ2-7; cdr3_aa: ASSFGQGPLTTYEQY
v_call: TRBV30; j_call: TRBJ2-7; cdr3_aa: AWNPRHPAYEQY
v_call: TRBV7-2; j_call: TRBJ2-1; cdr3_aa: ASSSSGRSYNEQF
v_call: TRBV24-1; j_call: TRBJ2-7; cdr3_aa: ATSGPETYEQY
v_call: TRBV18; j_call: TRBJ2-1; cdr3_aa: ASSPYASGTYNEQF
v_call: TRBV10-3; j_call: TRBJ2-2; cdr3_aa: AITDWGQGDTGGLF
v_call: TRBV9; j_call: TRBJ1-5; cdr3_aa: ASSAPGGPQH
v_call: TRBV3-1; j_call: TRBJ1-6; cdr3_aa: ASSQGRGNSPLH
v_call: TRBV6-6; j_call: TRBJ2-2; cdr3_aa: ASSYSSGGRGTGELF
v_call: TRBV7-2; j_call: TRBJ1-2; cdr3_aa: ASSLARGRGLSYGYT
v_call: TRBV6-1; j_call: TRBJ1-4; cdr3_aa: ASTQQSNEKLF
v_call: TRBV2; j_call: TRBJ1-5; cdr3_aa: ASSTQGTQPQH
v_call: TRBV6-2/TRBV6-3; j_call: TRBJ2-1; cdr3_aa: ASRSTGGSSYNEQF
v_call: TRBV5-1; j_call: TRBJ2-7; cdr3_aa: ASSVTRDHEQY
v_call: TRBV24-1; j_call: TRBJ1-1; cdr3_aa: ATSHNTEAF
v_call: TRBV9; j_call: TRBJ1-1; cdr3_aa: ASSVLGDTGTEAF
v_call: TRBV20-1; j_call: TRBJ2-3; cdr3_aa: SVSNVGPTDTQY
v_call: TRBV6-1; j_call: TRBJ2-5; cdr3_aa: ASSEVTGRETQY
v_call: TRBV5-1; j_call: TRBJ2-7; cdr3_aa: ASSLGQGRFSEQY
v_call: TRBV5-1; j_call: TRBJ2-1; cdr3_aa: ASSLSGGSSYNEQF
v_call: TRBV29-1; j_call: TRBJ2-7; cdr3_aa: SGTGTGTYEQY
v_call: TRBV12-3/TRBV12-4; j_call: TRBJ1-2; cdr3_aa: ASSLRSEVRGYT
v_call: TRBV7-2; j_call: TRBJ2-3; cdr3_aa: ASSLTGLRGDTQY
v_call: TRBV24-1; j_call: TRBJ1-5; cdr3_aa: ATSGDSWNQPQH
v_call: TRBV7-6; j_call: TRBJ2-2; cdr3_aa: ASSLEAISNTGELF
v_call: TRBV5-6; j_call: TRBJ1-4; cdr3_aa: ASSSGQGRREKLF
v_call: TRBV6-6; j_call: TRBJ1-4; cdr3_aa: ASTPGRRMSTNEKLS
v_call: TRBV6-2/TRBV6-3; j_call: TRBJ2-2; cdr3_aa: ASSYSIGKGGYDAGELF